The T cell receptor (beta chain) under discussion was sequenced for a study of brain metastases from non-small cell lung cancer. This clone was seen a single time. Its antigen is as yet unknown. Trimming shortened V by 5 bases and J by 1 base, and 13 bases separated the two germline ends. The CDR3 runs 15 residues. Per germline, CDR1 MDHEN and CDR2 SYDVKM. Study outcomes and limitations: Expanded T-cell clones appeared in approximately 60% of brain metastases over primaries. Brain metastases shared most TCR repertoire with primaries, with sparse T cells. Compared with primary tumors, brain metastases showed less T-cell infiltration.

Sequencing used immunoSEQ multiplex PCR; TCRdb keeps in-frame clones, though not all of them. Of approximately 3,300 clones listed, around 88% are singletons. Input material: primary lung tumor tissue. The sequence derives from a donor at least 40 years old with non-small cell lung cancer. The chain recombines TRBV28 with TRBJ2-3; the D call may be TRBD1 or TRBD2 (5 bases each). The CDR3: CASSPGTGGTDTQYF. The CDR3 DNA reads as TGTGCCAGCAGTCCCGGGACCGGGGGCACAGATACGCAGTATTTT.